In its sample, the clone carrying this TCR beta chain was seen once. Its specificity is not known. These data come from a study of CD8+ T cells in alopecia areata. V was clipped by 4 bases and J by 7 bases, with 17 bases between them. Germline CDR1 and CDR2: MGHDK and SYGVNS. This CDR3 is 14 amino acids long. As to treatment: oral pan-JAK inhibitor, 5-10 mg twice daily. Sequencing relied on a cDNA template that was reverse transcribed from extracted RNA. Repertoires were generated with immunoSEQ multiplex PCR, while TCRdb's copy carries only in-frame clones and drops some. The sample has 100,000 or so clones, roughly 60% seen once. Study outcomes and limitations: In blood and scalp, many expanded lesional clones persisted during tofacitinib.

The clonotype was recovered from a human donor with alopecia areata. Material: CD8+ T cells sorted from blood, obtained at roughly week 58, from a patient treated with tofacitinib. The gene calls are TRBV25-1 and TRBJ2-7, with D possibly TRBD1 on 6 matching bases. The chain's CDR3 is CASSGVTGTLEQYF. CDR3 in DNA: TGTGCCAGCAGTGGGGTGACAGGAACCCTAGAGCAGTACTTC.